These T cell receptor beta chains were read from a single sample in a study of cytomegalovirus exposure and HLA in healthy donors. Profiling relied on immunoSEQ multiplex PCR, and the TCRdb table lists in-frame clones only, not all of them. The sample gives more than 140,000 clones, less than 90% of which show up once; about 3.1% is in the top ten. The sequenced material came from PBMCs. The receptors were sampled from a woman aged 18-29 years in good health and CMV-seropositive. CDR3s include the opening cysteine and the closing phenylalanine or tryptophan. Fields, in order: clone size, D gene, J gene, V gene, CDR3 DNA, CDR3 protein. D genes are given only for firm matches. Size is omitted from some rows. Given values are once, few, many or a class for expanded clones.

clone size: -
D gene: TRBD1
J gene: TRBJ1-4
V gene: TRBV7-9
CDR3 DNA: TGTGCCAGCAGCCTCTCAGAGGACAGGGGTATTCGATTGGGAAAACTGTTTTTT
CDR3 protein: CASSLSEDRGIRLGKLFF

clone size: -
D gene: TRBD2
J gene: TRBJ2-1
V gene: TRBV5-1
CDR3 DNA: TGCGCCAGCAGCCCGGGACTAGCGGTCTACAATGAGCAGTTCTTC
CDR3 protein: CASSPGLAVYNEQFF

clone size: -
D gene: -
J gene: TRBJ1-4
V gene: TRBV4-2
CDR3 DNA: TGTGCCAGCAGCCAAGAGCACTCCGGTGGTGAAAAACTGTTTTTT
CDR3 protein: CASSQEHSGGEKLFF

clone size: -
D gene: -
J gene: TRBJ2-7
V gene: TRBV11-3
CDR3 DNA: TGTGCCAGCAGTTCTAAATCTAGGGAGACGAGCTCCTACGAGCAGTACTTC
CDR3 protein: CASSSKSRETSSYEQYF

clone size: -
D gene: -
J gene: TRBJ2-5
V gene: TRBV27
CDR3 DNA: TGTGCCAGCAGTCCCAGGGTCTGGGAGACCCAGTACTTC
CDR3 protein: CASSPRVWETQYF

clone size: -
D gene: -
J gene: TRBJ2-3
V gene: TRBV28
CDR3 DNA: TGTGCCAGCAGTTTTCAAAGCTCTAGCACAGATACGCAGTATTTT
CDR3 protein: CASSFQSSSTDTQYF

clone size: -
D gene: TRBD2
J gene: TRBJ2-3
V gene: TRBV7-6
CDR3 DNA: TGTGCCAGCAGCTTGGGTGGCGGGAGAACAGATACGCAGTATTTT
CDR3 protein: CASSLGGGRTDTQYF

clone size: -
D gene: TRBD1
J gene: TRBJ1-4
V gene: TRBV2
CDR3 DNA: TGTGCCACCAGGGGACAGGTGTTTTTTGGAAAACTGTTTTTT
CDR3 protein: CATRGQVFFGKLFF

clone size: -
D gene: -
J gene: TRBJ2-7
V gene: TRBV19
CDR3 DNA: TGTGCCAGTAGTCAATTTCAGGGGTCCCCCTACGAGCAGTACTTC
CDR3 protein: CASSQFQGSPYEQYF

clone size: -
D gene: -
J gene: TRBJ2-2
V gene: TRBV12-5
CDR3 DNA: TGTGCTAGTGGCGGGGAAGGGTCCGGGGAGCTGTTTTTT
CDR3 protein: CASGGEGSGELFF

clone size: -
D gene: -
J gene: TRBJ2-5
V gene: TRBV25-1
CDR3 DNA: TGTGCCAGCAGTGAAAACCGGGTCTTAGAAGAGACCCAGTACTTC
CDR3 protein: CASSENRVLEETQYF

clone size: once
D gene: -
J gene: TRBJ2-7
V gene: TRBV21-1
CDR3 DNA: TGTGCCAGCTCCCCCGGTGACTCCTACGAGCAGTACTTC
CDR3 protein: CASSPGDSYEQYF

clone size: -
D gene: TRBD2
J gene: TRBJ2-2
V gene: TRBV6-5
CDR3 DNA: TGTGCCAGCAGTTGGGGACTAGCGGGAGGGACCGGGGAGCTGTTTTTT
CDR3 protein: CASSWGLAGGTGELFF

clone size: -
D gene: -
J gene: TRBJ2-3
V gene: TRBV11-3
CDR3 DNA: TGTGCCAGCAGCCCTTCGCGGGGGCCAGATACGCAGTATTTT
CDR3 protein: CASSPSRGPDTQYF

clone size: -
D gene: -
J gene: TRBJ2-7
V gene: TRBV6-5
CDR3 DNA: TGTGCCAGCAGTTACAAGCAGGCACCCTACGAGCAGTACTTC
CDR3 protein: CASSYKQAPYEQYF

clone size: -
D gene: TRBD2
J gene: TRBJ2-2
V gene: TRBV14
CDR3 DNA: TGTGCCAGCAGCCTCCAAGGACTAGCGGTAAACACCGGGGAGCTGTTTTTT
CDR3 protein: CASSLQGLAVNTGELFF

clone size: -
D gene: -
J gene: TRBJ1-1
V gene: TRBV2
CDR3 DNA: TGTGCCAGCATTACGGACATCTTTGGTACTGAAGCTTTCTTT
CDR3 protein: CASITDIFGTEAFF

clone size: -
D gene: TRBD1
J gene: TRBJ1-5
V gene: TRBV30
CDR3 DNA: TGTGCCTGGAGTGTTAAGGGGGCGCGACAGCCCCAGCATTTT
CDR3 protein: CAWSVKGARQPQHF

clone size: -
D gene: TRBD2
J gene: TRBJ2-7
V gene: TRBV7-2
CDR3 DNA: TGTGCCAGCAGCTTAGTTGGGACTAGCGGTTACAGGGCCTACGAGCAGTACTTC
CDR3 protein: CASSLVGTSGYRAYEQYF

clone size: -
D gene: -
J gene: TRBJ2-7
V gene: TRBV11-3
CDR3 DNA: TGTGCCAGCAGCCAAAACAGGTTGGCCTACGAGCAGTACTTC
CDR3 protein: CASSQNRLAYEQYF

clone size: -
D gene: -
J gene: TRBJ2-1
V gene: TRBV27
CDR3 DNA: TGTGCCAGCAGCCCCGGGACTCCCTTCAATGAGCAGTTCTTC
CDR3 protein: CASSPGTPFNEQFF

clone size: -
D gene: -
J gene: TRBJ1-1
V gene: TRBV7-8
CDR3 DNA: TGTGCCAGCAGCGTGGACAGGAACACTGAAGCTTTCTTT
CDR3 protein: CASSVDRNTEAFF

clone size: -
D gene: TRBD2
J gene: TRBJ2-1
V gene: TRBV5-1
CDR3 DNA: TGCGCCAGCAGCTCGGCTAGCGGGTTATACAATGAGCAGTTCTTC
CDR3 protein: CASSSASGLYNEQFF

clone size: -
D gene: -
J gene: TRBJ1-1
V gene: TRBV11-3
CDR3 DNA: TGTGCCAGCAGCTTAGATCTTGCCAGGACTGAAGCTTTCTTT
CDR3 protein: CASSLDLARTEAFF

clone size: -
D gene: TRBD2
J gene: TRBJ2-1
V gene: TRBV29-1
CDR3 DNA: TGCAGCGGGTCCCGGGGGGGGAGAGGCTCCTACAATGAGCAGTTCTTC
CDR3 protein: CSGSRGGRGSYNEQFF

clone size: -
D gene: TRBD2
J gene: TRBJ2-3
V gene: TRBV6-1
CDR3 DNA: TGTGCCAGCAGTCCCGGACTAGCATTCATAGATACGCAGTATTTT
CDR3 protein: CASSPGLAFIDTQYF

clone size: -
D gene: TRBD2
J gene: TRBJ2-1
V gene: TRBV14
CDR3 DNA: TGTGCCAGCAGCCAACTAGGGGGTCTAGCGGGAGAAAGTGAGCAGTTCTTC
CDR3 protein: CASSQLGGLAGESEQFF

clone size: -
D gene: -
J gene: TRBJ2-4
V gene: TRBV6-5
CDR3 DNA: TGTGCCAGCAGTTCCGCAGGGTTAGCCAAAAACATTCAGTACTTC
CDR3 protein: CASSSAGLAKNIQYF

clone size: -
D gene: TRBD2
J gene: TRBJ2-5
V gene: TRBV5-4
CDR3 DNA: TGTGCCAGCAGCTTGGTCAGCGGGAGGGCGGAGACCCAGTACTTC
CDR3 protein: CASSLVSGRAETQYF

clone size: -
D gene: TRBD1
J gene: TRBJ2-7
V gene: TRBV30
CDR3 DNA: TGTGCCTGGAGAGGACAGGTACGGGCCGAGCAGTACTTC
CDR3 protein: CAWRGQVRAEQYF

clone size: -
D gene: -
J gene: TRBJ2-3
V gene: TRBV6-5
CDR3 DNA: TGTGCCAGCAGTGTACAGGAAACAGATACGCAGTATTTT
CDR3 protein: CASSVQETDTQYF

clone size: -
D gene: -
J gene: TRBJ2-1
V gene: TRBV4-2
CDR3 DNA: TGTGCCAGCAGCCAAGTCACAGACTACAATGAGCAGTTCTTC
CDR3 protein: CASSQVTDYNEQFF

clone size: -
D gene: -
J gene: TRBJ2-7
V gene: TRBV29-1
CDR3 DNA: TGCAGCGTTGAACGAGGACTACCGGCCGGGGAGCAGTACTTC
CDR3 protein: CSVERGLPAGEQYF

clone size: -
D gene: -
J gene: TRBJ2-7
V gene: TRBV9
CDR3 DNA: TGTGCCAGCAGCGTAGACGTAGACTCCTACGAGCAGTACTTC
CDR3 protein: CASSVDVDSYEQYF

clone size: -
D gene: -
J gene: TRBJ1-2
V gene: TRBV9
CDR3 DNA: TGTGCCAGCAGCCCAGAACAGGGAGCTTCATGGTATGGCTACACCTTC
CDR3 protein: CASSPEQGASWYGYTF

clone size: -
D gene: -
J gene: TRBJ2-5
V gene: TRBV6-5
CDR3 DNA: TGTGCCAGCGGCCCTACGGGCTCGCGGGAGTACTTC
CDR3 protein: CASGPTGSREYF

clone size: -
D gene: TRBD1
J gene: TRBJ1-1
V gene: TRBV6-5
CDR3 DNA: TGTGCCAGCAGTTCCAACAGGGGGCTCGGGGCTTTCTTT
CDR3 protein: CASSSNRGLGAFF

clone size: -
D gene: TRBD2
J gene: TRBJ2-1
V gene: TRBV29-1
CDR3 DNA: TGCAGCCTTACTAGCGCATCCTACAATGAGCAGTTCTTC
CDR3 protein: CSLTSASYNEQFF

clone size: -
D gene: TRBD2
J gene: TRBJ2-3
V gene: TRBV19
CDR3 DNA: TGTGCCAGTAGTGTGACTAGCGGAACTAACACAGATACGCAGTATTTT
CDR3 protein: CASSVTSGTNTDTQYF

clone size: once
D gene: TRBD1
J gene: TRBJ1-1
V gene: TRBV25-1
CDR3 DNA: TGTGCCAGCAGTGAAGGCCCAGGGGGGAACACTGAAGCTTTCTTT
CDR3 protein: CASSEGPGGNTEAFF

clone size: -
D gene: -
J gene: TRBJ2-7
V gene: TRBV12-2
CDR3 DNA: TGTGCAAGTCGCACCCAGCCGGGACTAGCGGTTATTTGCATCTTCTACGAGCAGTACTTC
CDR3 protein: CASRTQPGLAVICIFYEQYF

clone size: once
D gene: TRBD1
J gene: TRBJ2-1
V gene: TRBV10-1
CDR3 DNA: TGCGCCAGCAGTGAGTCCTTACGGGACAGCTCCTACAATGAGCAGTTCTTC
CDR3 protein: CASSESLRDSSYNEQFF

clone size: -
D gene: TRBD2
J gene: TRBJ2-7
V gene: TRBV7-8
CDR3 DNA: TGTGCCAGCAGCTTAACGGCTAGCGGGACCGACGAGCAGTACTTC
CDR3 protein: CASSLTASGTDEQYF

clone size: many
D gene: TRBD1
J gene: TRBJ1-2
V gene: TRBV9
CDR3 DNA: TGTGCCAGCAGCATAAGACAGGGATATGGCTACACCTTC
CDR3 protein: CASSIRQGYGYTF

clone size: -
D gene: -
J gene: TRBJ2-5
V gene: TRBV11-3
CDR3 DNA: TGTGCCAGCAGCGGAGAGAGCCTAAGGTCGGAGACCCAGTACTTC
CDR3 protein: CASSGESLRSETQYF

clone size: -
D gene: -
J gene: TRBJ1-2
V gene: TRBV29-1
CDR3 DNA: TGCAGCTTACTCGGGTTTGGATACACCTTC
CDR3 protein: CSLLGFGYTF

clone size: once
D gene: TRBD2
J gene: TRBJ2-7
V gene: TRBV5-1
CDR3 DNA: TGCGCCAGCAGCCTGAGACTAGCGGGGAACCGGGACGAGCAGTACTTC
CDR3 protein: CASSLRLAGNRDEQYF

clone size: -
D gene: TRBD1
J gene: TRBJ2-3
V gene: TRBV14
CDR3 DNA: TGTGCCAGCAGCCGCAGAACGTACAGGGGCGGCACAGATACGCAGTATTTT
CDR3 protein: CASSRRTYRGGTDTQYF

clone size: -
D gene: -
J gene: TRBJ1-2
V gene: TRBV29-1
CDR3 DNA: TGCAGCGTCGAACCGACAGGAGACTATGGCTACACCTTC
CDR3 protein: CSVEPTGDYGYTF

clone size: -
D gene: -
J gene: TRBJ2-7
V gene: TRBV21-1
CDR3 DNA: TGTGCCAGCAGCAAAGCGCTTTCGCGGAATGGAGACTACGAGCAGTACTTC
CDR3 protein: CASSKALSRNGDYEQYF

clone size: -
D gene: TRBD1
J gene: TRBJ1-1
V gene: TRBV11-1
CDR3 DNA: TGTGCCAGCAGCTCGTGGACAGGGCACACTGAAGCTTTCTTT
CDR3 protein: CASSSWTGHTEAFF

clone size: once
D gene: TRBD2
J gene: TRBJ2-3
V gene: TRBV7-6
CDR3 DNA: TGTGCCAGCAGCTTACTCCTTAGCGGGAGGGACACGCAGTATTTT
CDR3 protein: CASSLLLSGRDTQYF

clone size: -
D gene: -
J gene: TRBJ2-7
V gene: TRBV7-8
CDR3 DNA: TGTGCCAGCAGCTTAGTCGGCGGAACCTACGAGCAGTACTTC
CDR3 protein: CASSLVGGTYEQYF